These 10 T cell receptor beta chains share one sample of origin, sequenced in a study of blood T cells in healthy people across ages. A second 7 to 11 cycle PCR used barcoded and J-beta primers. In TCRdb, the 5' RACE reads were re-called with MiXCR into one record per CDR3 protein. This table holds some 750,000 distinct CDR3 sequences, about 24% found once. The sample taken for sequencing was blood. The receptors come from a man between 65 and 79 years old in good health.

This clonotype appeared a few times. This chain joins TRBV10-3 and TRBJ2-5; the D gene is possibly TRBD2 (6 bases). This CDR3 is built from 15 residues. V was cut by 7 bases and J by 3 bases, with 18 bases left in between. Germline V CDR1 and CDR2: ENHRY, SYGVKD. The CDR3 DNA sequence: TGTGCCATCACAGCCACCGCGGGGTCGGAAGAGACCCAGTACTTC. This encodes CAITATAGSEETQYF.

This clonotype came up once. V usage is TRBV6-5 and J usage is TRBJ1-1; tentatively, D is TRBD1 (6 bases). Trimming shortened V by 2 bases and J by 9 bases, and 13 bases separated the two germline ends. This CDR3 has 13 amino acids. In germline, CDR1 is MNHEY, CDR2 SVGAGI. CDR3 nucleotides: TGTGCCAGCAGTTACAAGGCAGGGGTTCAAGCTTTCTTT. This sequence encodes CASSYKAGVQAFF.

This clonotype was counted only a few times. The chain carries TRBV5-1 and TRBJ2-3; 7 bases match TRBD2. V lost 4 bases to trimming and J lost 4 bases; unmatched junction nucleotides: 6. This CDR3 spans 14 amino acids. CDR1 is SGHRS and CDR2 is YFSETQ in the germline V gene. The CDR3 loop is CASSGGGIADTQYF. CDR3 sequence (DNA): TGCGCCAGCAGCGGCGGGGGTATCGCAGATACGCAGTATTTT.

There are a few counts of this clonotype. The CDR3 DNA follows: TGTGCCAGCAGCTTGAGGGTACTTCCCTACGAGCAGTACTTC. It is translated as CASSLRVLPYEQYF. This chain uses TRBV11-2 with TRBJ2-7, with D perhaps TRBD2 (5 bases). CDR1 is SGHAT, CDR2 FQNNGV, per germline. The CDR3 is made up of 14 amino acids. Trimming stripped 3 bases from V and 2 bases from J, with 11 bases between. The full variable domain, with the rest looked up from reference TRBV11-2 and TRBJ2-7, is EAGVAQSPRYKIIEKRQSVAFWCNPISGHATLYWYQQILGQGPKLLIQFQNNGVVDDSQLPKDRFSAERLKGVDSTLKIQPAKLEDSAVYLCASSLRVLPYEQYFGPGTRLTVT.

The chain joins TRBV7-9 to TRBJ2-1, with D perhaps matching TRBD1 (6 bases). Looked up from germline, CDR1 is SEHNR and CDR2 is FQNEAQ (reference sequence). The V gene lost 6 bases and the J gene lost 5 bases, with 14 bases spanning the gap. The CDR3 is 14 residues long. CDR3 residues: CASRSTRQDNEQFF. The CDR3 region has the DNA TGTGCCAGCAGGTCAACCCGACAGGACAATGAGCAGTTCTTC.

The rearrangement links TRBV24-1 to TRBJ2-5; perhaps TRBD2 as D (5 bases). V lost 4 bases to trimming and J lost 2 bases, with 7 bases between them. Looked up from germline, CDR1 is KGHDR and CDR2 is SFDVKD. The CDR3 length is 13 residues. CDR3 loop: CATSEDFQETQYF. CDR3 nucleotides: TGTGCCACCAGTGAGGACTTTCAAGAGACCCAGTACTTC.

The J gene is TRBJ2-5, the V gene TRBV18; no clear D gene. Looked up from germline, CDR1 is KGHSH and CDR2 is LQKENI. CDR3 length: 14 amino acids. V lost 3 bases to trimming and J lost 1 base, with 9 bases between them. The CDR3 reads CASSPSLLQETQYF. The CDR3 nucleotides are TGTGCCAGCTCACCCTCGCTCCTCCAAGAGACCCAGTACTTC. The full variable domain, its missing parts supplied by reference TRBV18 and TRBJ2-5, is NAGVMQNPRHLVRRRGQEARLRCSPMKGHSHVYWYRQLPEEGLKFMVYLQKENIIDESGMPKERFSAEFPKEGPSILRIQQVVRGDSAAYFCASSPSLLQETQYFGPGTRLLVL.

This clonotype came up a few times. The chain uses TRBV21-1 and TRBJ2-1; the table names TRBD2, a call not compared with the DNA. The J call may be wrong; the DNA end is better matched by TRBJ2-7. TRBV21-1 is an annotated pseudogene. The CDR3 contains 17 residues. The CDR3 bases are TGTGCCAGCAGCAAAGCAAGGGCTAGCGGATTTCCCTACGAGCAGTACGTC. Protein sequence: CASSKARASGFPYEQYV.

This clonotype turned up a few times. The V gene is TRBV6-6, the J gene TRBJ1-1, with D tentatively TRBD1 (6 bases). With 7 bases removed from V and 6 bases from J, the gap between germline ends came to 9 bases. The CDR3 consists of 11 residues. CDR1 is MNHNY and CDR2 is SVGAGI in the germline V gene (reference sequence). The CDR3: CASTTGPEAFF. For the CDR3, the DNA is TGTGCCAGCACGACAGGTCCTGAAGCTTTCTTT.

J is TRBJ2-5 and V is TRBV6-5; possibly TRBD1 for D (6 bases). The CDR3 loop spans 14 amino acids. Trimming stripped 2 bases from V and 5 bases from J, with 12 bases between. The V gene's germline CDR1 is MNHEY and CDR2 SVGAGI. The DNA of the CDR3 is TGTGCCAGCAGTTACGAGCAGGGGATGGAGACCCAGTACTTC. Protein sequence: CASSYEQGMETQYF.